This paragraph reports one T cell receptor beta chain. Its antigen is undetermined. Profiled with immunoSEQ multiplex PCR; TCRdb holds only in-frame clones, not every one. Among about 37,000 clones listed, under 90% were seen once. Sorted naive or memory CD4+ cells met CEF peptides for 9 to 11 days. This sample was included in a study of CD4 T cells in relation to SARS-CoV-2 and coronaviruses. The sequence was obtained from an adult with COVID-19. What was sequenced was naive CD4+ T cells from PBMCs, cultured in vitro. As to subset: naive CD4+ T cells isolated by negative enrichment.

The CDR3 loop is CASSLGTGELFF. The CDR3, as DNA: TGCGCCAGCAGCCTCGGTACCGGGGAGCTGTTTTTT. The gene calls are TRBV4-1 and TRBJ2-2; D is ambiguous. The V end was cut by 4 bases, the J end by 5 bases, with 5 bases between. The CDR3 has 12 amino acids. The germline V gene has CDR1 MGHRA and CDR2 YSYEKL.